The clone carrying this TCR beta chain came up many times. This record belongs to a study of T cells after yellow fever vaccination. This CDR3 has 13 residues. Trimming took 0 bases from V and 5 from J, leaving 7 bases between them. Conversion of TCR transcripts into cDNA relied on 5'RACE template switching, which added a universal primer site and UMIs. One entry per CDR3 protein results from TCRdb running MiXCR on the 5' RACE reads. Of tens of thousands of distinct CDR3 sequences listed, 7.4% are singletons. This sequence was found in a man aged 25 to 40 who received the YFV17D yellow fever vaccine. The chain couples TRBV23-1 to TRBJ2-5; D is unresolved. TRBV23-1 counts as an open reading frame of uncertain function. Sequenced material: CD8+ T cells sorted from PBMCs, taken 15 days after the yellow fever booster vaccination. In nucleotides, the CDR3 is TGCGCCAGCAGTCAATCCCCCCATGAGACCCAGTACTTC. The encoded protein is CASSQSPHETQYF.